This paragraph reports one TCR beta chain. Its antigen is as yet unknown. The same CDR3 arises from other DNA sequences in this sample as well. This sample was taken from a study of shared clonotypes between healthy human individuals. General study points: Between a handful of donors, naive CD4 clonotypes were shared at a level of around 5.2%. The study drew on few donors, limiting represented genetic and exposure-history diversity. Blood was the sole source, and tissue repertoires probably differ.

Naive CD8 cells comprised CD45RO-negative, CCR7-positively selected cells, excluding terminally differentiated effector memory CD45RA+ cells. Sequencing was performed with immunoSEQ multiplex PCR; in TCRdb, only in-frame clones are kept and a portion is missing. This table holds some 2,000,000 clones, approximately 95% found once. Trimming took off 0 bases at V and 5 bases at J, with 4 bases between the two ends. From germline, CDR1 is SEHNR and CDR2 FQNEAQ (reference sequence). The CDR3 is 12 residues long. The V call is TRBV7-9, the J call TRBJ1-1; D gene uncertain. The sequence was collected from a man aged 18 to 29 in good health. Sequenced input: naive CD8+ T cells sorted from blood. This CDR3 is CASSLAGTEAFF. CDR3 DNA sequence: TGTGCCAGCAGCTTAGCGGGAACTGAAGCTTTCTTT.